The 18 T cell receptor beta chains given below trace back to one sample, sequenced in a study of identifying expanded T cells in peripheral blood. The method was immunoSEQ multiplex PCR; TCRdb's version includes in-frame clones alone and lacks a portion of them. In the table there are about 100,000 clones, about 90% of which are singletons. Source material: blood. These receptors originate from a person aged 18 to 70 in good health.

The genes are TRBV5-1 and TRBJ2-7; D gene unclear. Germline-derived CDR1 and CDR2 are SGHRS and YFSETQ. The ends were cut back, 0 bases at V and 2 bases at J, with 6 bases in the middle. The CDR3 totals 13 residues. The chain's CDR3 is CASSLGSPYEQYF. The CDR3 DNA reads TGCGCCAGCAGCTTGGGCAGCCCCTACGAGCAGTACTTC.

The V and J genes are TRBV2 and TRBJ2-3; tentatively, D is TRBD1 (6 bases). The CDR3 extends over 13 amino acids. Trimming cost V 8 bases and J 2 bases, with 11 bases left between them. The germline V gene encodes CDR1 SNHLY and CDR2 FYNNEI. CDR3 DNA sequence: TGTGCCAGCTACAGGGAGCTCACAGATACGCAGTATTTT. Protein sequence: CASYRELTDTQYF.

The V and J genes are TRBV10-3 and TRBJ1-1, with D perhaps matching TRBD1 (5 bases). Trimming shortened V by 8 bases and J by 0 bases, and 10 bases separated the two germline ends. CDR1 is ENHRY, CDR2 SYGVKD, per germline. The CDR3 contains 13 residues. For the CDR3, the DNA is TGTGCCATCGGGGGGAGCATGAACACTGAAGCTTTCTTT. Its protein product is CAIGGSMNTEAFF.

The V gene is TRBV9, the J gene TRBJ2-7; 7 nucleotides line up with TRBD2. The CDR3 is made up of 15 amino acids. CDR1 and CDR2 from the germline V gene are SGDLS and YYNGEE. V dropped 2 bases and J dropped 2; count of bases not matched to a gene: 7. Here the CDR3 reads CASSVDPGTTYEQYF. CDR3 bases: TGTGCCAGCAGCGTCGACCCTGGGACTACCTACGAGCAGTACTTC.

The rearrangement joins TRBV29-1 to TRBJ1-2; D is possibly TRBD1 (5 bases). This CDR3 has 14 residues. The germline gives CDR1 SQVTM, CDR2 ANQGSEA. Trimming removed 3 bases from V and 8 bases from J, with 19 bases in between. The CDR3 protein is CSVDPGTEVYGYTF. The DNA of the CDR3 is TGCAGCGTTGATCCCGGGACGGAAGTATACGGCTACACCTTC.

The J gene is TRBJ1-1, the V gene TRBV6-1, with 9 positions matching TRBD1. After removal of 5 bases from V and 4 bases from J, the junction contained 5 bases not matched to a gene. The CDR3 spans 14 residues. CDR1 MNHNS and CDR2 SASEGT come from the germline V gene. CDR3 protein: CASSRDREVTEAFF. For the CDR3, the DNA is TGTGCCAGCAGTCGGGACAGGGAGGTCACTGAAGCTTTCTTT.

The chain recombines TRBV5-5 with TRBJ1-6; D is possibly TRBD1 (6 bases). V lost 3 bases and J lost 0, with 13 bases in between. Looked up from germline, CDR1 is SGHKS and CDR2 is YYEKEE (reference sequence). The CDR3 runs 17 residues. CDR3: CASSWNQGSSYNSPLHF. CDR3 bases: TGTGCCAGCAGCTGGAATCAGGGGAGCTCCTATAATTCACCCCTCCACTTT.

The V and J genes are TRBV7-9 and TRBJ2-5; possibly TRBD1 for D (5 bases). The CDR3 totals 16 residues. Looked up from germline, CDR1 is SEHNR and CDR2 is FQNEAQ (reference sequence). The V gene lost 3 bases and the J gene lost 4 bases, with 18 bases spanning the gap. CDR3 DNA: TGTGCCAGCAGCTTGGACACGCAGGGTGTGGGAGAGACCCAGTACTTC. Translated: CASSLDTQGVGETQYF.

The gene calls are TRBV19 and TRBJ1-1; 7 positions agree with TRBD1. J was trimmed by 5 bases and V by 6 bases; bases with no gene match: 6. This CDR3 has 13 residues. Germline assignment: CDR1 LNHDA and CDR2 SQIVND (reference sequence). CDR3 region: CASSQTGRTEAFF. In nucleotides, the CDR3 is TGTGCCAGTAGCCAGACAGGGAGGACTGAAGCTTTCTTT. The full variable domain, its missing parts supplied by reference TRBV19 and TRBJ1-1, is DGGITQSPKYLFRKEGQNVTLSCEQNLNHDAMYWYRQDPGQGLRLIYYSQIVNDFQKGDIAEGYSVSREKKESFPLTVTSAQKNPTAFYLCASSQTGRTEAFFGQGTRLTVV.

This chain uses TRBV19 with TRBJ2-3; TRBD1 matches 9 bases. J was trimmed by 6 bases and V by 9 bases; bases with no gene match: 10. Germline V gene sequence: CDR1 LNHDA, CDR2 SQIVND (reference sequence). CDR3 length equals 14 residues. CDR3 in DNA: TGTGCCAGCAGGGGGGACAGGGAAACGGATACGCAGTATTTT. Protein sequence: CASRGDRETDTQYF.

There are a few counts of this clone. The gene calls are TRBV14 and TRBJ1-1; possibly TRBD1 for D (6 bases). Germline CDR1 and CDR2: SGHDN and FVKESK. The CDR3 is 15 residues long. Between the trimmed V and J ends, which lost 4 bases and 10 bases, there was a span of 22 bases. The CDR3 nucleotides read TGTGCCAGCAGCCTCGACTGGGGGGGCAAAGGTGGAGCTTTCTTT. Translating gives CASSLDWGGKGGAFF. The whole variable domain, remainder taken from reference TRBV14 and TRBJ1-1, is EAGVTQFPSHSVIEKGQTVTLRCDPISGHDNLYWYRRVMGKEIKFLLHFVKESKQDESGMPNNRFLAERTGGTYSTLKVQPAELEDSGVYFCASSLDWGGKGGAFFGQGTRLTVV.

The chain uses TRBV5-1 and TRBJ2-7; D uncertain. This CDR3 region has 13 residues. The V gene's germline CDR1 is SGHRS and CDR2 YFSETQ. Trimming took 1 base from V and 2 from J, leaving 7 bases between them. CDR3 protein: CASSLSDPYEQYF. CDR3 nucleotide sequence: TGCGCCAGCAGCTTGAGCGATCCCTACGAGCAGTACTTC. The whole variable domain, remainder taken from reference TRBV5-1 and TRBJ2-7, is KAGVTQTPRYLIKTRGQQVTLSCSPISGHRSVSWYQQTPGQGLQFLFEYFSETQRNKGNFPGRFSGRQFSNSRSEMNVSTLELGDSALYLCASSLSDPYEQYFGPGTRLTVT.

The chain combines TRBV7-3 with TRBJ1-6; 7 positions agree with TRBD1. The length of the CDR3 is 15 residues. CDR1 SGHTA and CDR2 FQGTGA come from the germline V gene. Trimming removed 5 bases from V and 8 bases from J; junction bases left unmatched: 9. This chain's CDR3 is CASSVRPGGDSPLHF. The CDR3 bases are TGTGCCAGCAGCGTCCGGCCAGGGGGAGATTCACCCCTCCACTTT.

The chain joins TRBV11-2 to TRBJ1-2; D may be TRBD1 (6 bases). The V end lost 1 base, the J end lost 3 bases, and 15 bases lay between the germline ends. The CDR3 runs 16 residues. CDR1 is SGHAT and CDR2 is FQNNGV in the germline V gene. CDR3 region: CASSLGDTMVDYGYTF. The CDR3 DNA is TGTGCCAGCAGCTTAGGGGACACAATGGTGGACTATGGCTACACCTTC.

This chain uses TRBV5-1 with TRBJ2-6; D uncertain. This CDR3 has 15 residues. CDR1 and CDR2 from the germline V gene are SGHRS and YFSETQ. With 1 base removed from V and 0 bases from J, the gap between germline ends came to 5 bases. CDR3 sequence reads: CASSLPGSGANVLTF. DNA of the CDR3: TGCGCCAGCAGCTTGCCCGGCTCTGGGGCCAACGTCCTGACTTTC.

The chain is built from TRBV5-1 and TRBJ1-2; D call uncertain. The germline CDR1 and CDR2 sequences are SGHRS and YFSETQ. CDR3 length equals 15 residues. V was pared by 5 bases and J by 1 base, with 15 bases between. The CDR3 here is CASRRLDGLNYGYTF. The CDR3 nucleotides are TGCGCCAGCAGACGCCTGGACGGTCTTAACTATGGCTACACCTTC.

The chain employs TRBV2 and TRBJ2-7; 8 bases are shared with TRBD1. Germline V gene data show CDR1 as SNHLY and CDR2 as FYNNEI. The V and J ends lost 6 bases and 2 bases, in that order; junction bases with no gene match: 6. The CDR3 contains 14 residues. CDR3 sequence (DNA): TGTGCCAGCAGGGCCGGGACAGGAGCCTACGAGCAGTACTTC. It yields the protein CASRAGTGAYEQYF.

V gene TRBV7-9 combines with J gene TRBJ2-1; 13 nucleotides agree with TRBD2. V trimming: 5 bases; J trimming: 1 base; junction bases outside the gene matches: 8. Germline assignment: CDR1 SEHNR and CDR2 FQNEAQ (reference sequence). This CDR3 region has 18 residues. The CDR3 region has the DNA TGTGCCAGCAGCAGAGGGACTAGCGGGACGACTTCCTACAATGAGCAGTTCTTC. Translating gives CASSRGTSGTTSYNEQFF.